This TCR beta chain was recovered during a study of shared T cell receptors in the human thymus. The data were produced by immunoSEQ multiplex PCR, yet TCRdb's version contains in-frame clones alone and is incomplete. Of 640,000 or so clones listed, around 87% were seen once; the top ten hold under 0.01%. The CDR3 is made up of 13 amino acids. Germline lookup yields CDR1 SGHDN and CDR2 FVKESK. V lost 6 bases and J lost 7, with 15 bases in between. In addition, the sample was reused for a study of human thymus T cells.

Material: thymocytes. This clonotype was sampled from a boy younger than two with a congenital heart defect. The chain uses TRBV14 and TRBJ1-2; D is possibly TRBD1 (6 bases). Written as DNA, the CDR3 is TGTGCCAGCAGTATGACAGGAGACAGTGGCTACACCTTC. Its protein product is CASSMTGDSGYTF. The full variable domain, with the rest looked up from reference TRBV14 and TRBJ1-2, is EAGVTQFPSHSVIEKGQTVTLRCDPISGHDNLYWYRRVMGKEIKFLLHFVKESKQDESGMPNNRFLAERTGGTYSTLKVQPAELEDSGVYFCASSMTGDSGYTFGSGTRLTVV.